Sequencing of this TCR beta chain was carried out in a study of response to subunit inactivated influenza vaccine. This clonotype was detected a few times. TCRdb reprocessed the RT-PCR reads with MiXCR, giving one entry per CDR3 protein. Altogether roughly 500,000 distinct CDR3 sequences are present, under 30% being singletons, with the ten largest covering roughly 2.8%. The CDR3 is 15 amino acids. The ends were cut back, 0 bases at V and 3 bases at J, with 10 bases in the middle. Germline values: CDR1 LGHNA, CDR2 YSLEER. The data were also submitted as part of a second study, on T cells expressing NK-cell markers. From that report: What made the TCR beta cDNA was 5'RACE template switching with UMIs. It was from sorted CD3+CD56+NKG2C+, CD3+CD56+NKG2C- and CD3+CD56-NKG2C+ T cells that TCR beta repertoires came. A range of about 1.0-8% of CD8+ T cells consisted of dominant NKG2C+ clonotypes in a handful of donors. These clonotypes additionally ranked first within the CD3+CD56-NKG2C+ fraction of a handful of donors. Clarity on HCMV specificity was lacking for the expanded NKG2C+ T cell clones.

The material sequenced was CD4+ T cells sorted from PBMCs, taken about 12 days after vaccination. This sequence was found in a man aged 45-65 years who received an inactivated influenza vaccine. V and J are TRBV4-3 and TRBJ2-3, with D perhaps assigned TRBD1 or TRBD2 (5 bases each). DNA for the CDR3: TGCGCCAGCAGCCAAGAGAGGGGTAGTACAGATACGCAGTATTTT. Protein: CASSQERGSTDTQYF.